Sequencing of this T cell receptor (beta chain) was carried out in a study of blood T cell repertoires in COVID-19. The data were produced by immunoSEQ multiplex PCR, yet TCRdb's version contains in-frame clones alone and is incomplete. Here the sample spans some 180,000 clones, around 83% being singletons. This TCR was recovered from a woman aged 60 to 75 with acute or convalescent COVID-19. Sequencing was performed on peripheral blood.

CDR3 DNA sequence: TGTGCCAGCAGTCAGACTAGCGGGATCGCCACCGGGGAGCTGTTTTTT. This encodes CASSQTSGIATGELFF. The chain combines TRBV27 with TRBJ2-2, with 11 bases identical to TRBD2. Germline trimming cut 5 bases from V and 4 bases from J; bases unmatched to any gene: 6. Per germline, CDR1 MNHEY and CDR2 SMNVEV (reference sequence). The CDR3 has 16 residues.